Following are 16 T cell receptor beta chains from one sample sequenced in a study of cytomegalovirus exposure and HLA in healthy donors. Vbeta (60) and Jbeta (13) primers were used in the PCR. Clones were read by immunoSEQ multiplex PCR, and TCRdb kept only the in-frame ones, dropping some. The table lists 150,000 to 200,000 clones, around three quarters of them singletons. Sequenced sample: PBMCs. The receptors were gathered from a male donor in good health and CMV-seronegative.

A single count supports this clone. The CDR3 region is CAISTGRGTEAFF. In DNA, the CDR3 is TGTGCCATCAGTACAGGGAGAGGGACTGAAGCTTTCTTT. The chain employs TRBV10-3 and TRBJ1-1, with D possibly being TRBD1 (6 bases). This CDR3 is built from 13 residues. Per germline, CDR1 ENHRY and CDR2 SYGVKD. Trimming shortened V by 5 bases and J by 5 bases, and 12 bases separated the two germline ends.

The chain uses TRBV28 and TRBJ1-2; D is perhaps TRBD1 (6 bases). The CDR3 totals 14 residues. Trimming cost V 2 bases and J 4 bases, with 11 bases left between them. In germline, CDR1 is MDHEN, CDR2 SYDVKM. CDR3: CASSLGEGGYGYTF. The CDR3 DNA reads TGTGCCAGCAGTTTAGGGGAGGGGGGCTATGGCTACACCTTC.

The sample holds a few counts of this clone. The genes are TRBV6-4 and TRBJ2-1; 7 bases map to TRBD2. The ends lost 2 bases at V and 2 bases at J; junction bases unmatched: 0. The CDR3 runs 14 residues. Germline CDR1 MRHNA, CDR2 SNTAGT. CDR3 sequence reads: CASSDGGAYNEQFF. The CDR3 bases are TGTGCCAGCAGTGACGGGGGGGCCTACAATGAGCAGTTCTTC.

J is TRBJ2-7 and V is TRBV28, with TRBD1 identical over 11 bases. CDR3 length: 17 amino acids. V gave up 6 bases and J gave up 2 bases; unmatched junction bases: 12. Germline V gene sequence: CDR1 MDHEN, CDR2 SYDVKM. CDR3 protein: CASSLDRGPVRTYEQYF. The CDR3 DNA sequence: TGTGCCAGCAGCCTGGACAGGGGGCCAGTCAGAACCTACGAGCAGTACTTC.

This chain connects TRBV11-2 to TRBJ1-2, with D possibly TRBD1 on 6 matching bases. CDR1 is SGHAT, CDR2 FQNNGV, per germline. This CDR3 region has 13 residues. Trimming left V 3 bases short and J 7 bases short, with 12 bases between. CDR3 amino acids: CASSFWEGVGYTF. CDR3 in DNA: TGTGCCAGCAGCTTTTGGGAGGGGGTTGGCTACACCTTC.

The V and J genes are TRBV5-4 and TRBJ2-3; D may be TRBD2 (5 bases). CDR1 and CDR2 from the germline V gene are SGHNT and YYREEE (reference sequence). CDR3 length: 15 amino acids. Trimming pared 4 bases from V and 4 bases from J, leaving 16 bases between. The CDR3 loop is CASSPGGTLSDTQYF. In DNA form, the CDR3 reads TGTGCCAGCAGCCCTGGAGGAACTTTATCAGATACGCAGTATTTT.

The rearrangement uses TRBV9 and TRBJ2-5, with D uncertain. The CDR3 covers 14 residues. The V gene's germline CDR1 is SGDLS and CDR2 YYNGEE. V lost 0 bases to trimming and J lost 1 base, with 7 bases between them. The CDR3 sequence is CASSVVGSQETQYF. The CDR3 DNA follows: TGTGCCAGCAGCGTAGTGGGCAGCCAAGAGACCCAGTACTTC.

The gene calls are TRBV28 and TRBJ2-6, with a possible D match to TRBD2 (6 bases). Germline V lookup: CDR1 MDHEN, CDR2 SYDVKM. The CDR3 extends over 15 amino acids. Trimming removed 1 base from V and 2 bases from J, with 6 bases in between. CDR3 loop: CASSLSGAGANVLTF. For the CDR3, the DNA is TGTGCCAGCAGTTTATCGGGGGCTGGGGCCAACGTCCTGACTTTC.

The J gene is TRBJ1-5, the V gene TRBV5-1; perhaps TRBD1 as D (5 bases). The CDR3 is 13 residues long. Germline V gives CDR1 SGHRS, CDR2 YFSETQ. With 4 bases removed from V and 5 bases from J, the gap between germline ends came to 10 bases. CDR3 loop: CASSAEGHQPQHF. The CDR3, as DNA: TGCGCCAGCAGCGCGGAGGGGCATCAGCCCCAGCATTTT.

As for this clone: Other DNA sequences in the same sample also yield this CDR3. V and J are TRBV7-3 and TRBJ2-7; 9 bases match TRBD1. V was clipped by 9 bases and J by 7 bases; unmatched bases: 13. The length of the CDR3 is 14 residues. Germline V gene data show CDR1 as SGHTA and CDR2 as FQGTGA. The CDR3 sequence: CASSSGQGRQEQYF. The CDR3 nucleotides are TGTGCCAGTAGTTCCGGACAGGGGAGGCAAGAGCAGTACTTC.

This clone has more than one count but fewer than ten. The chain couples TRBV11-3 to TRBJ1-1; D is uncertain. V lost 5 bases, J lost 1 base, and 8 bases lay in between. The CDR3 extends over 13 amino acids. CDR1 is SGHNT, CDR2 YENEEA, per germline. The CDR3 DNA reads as TGTGCCAGCAGCCCGGGAGCGAACACTGAAGCTTTCTTT. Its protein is CASSPGANTEAFF.

For the CDR3, the DNA is TGTGCCTGGAACGTCCGGGACAGGGGTTCGGGTGGCTACACCTTC. Encoded protein: CAWNVRDRGSGGYTF. The chain has TRBV30 and TRBJ1-2, with 10 bases fitting TRBD1. Trimming took 4 bases from V and 7 from J; bases not matched to a gene: 12. In germline, CDR1 is GTSNPN, CDR2 SVGIG (reference sequence). The CDR3 consists of 15 residues.

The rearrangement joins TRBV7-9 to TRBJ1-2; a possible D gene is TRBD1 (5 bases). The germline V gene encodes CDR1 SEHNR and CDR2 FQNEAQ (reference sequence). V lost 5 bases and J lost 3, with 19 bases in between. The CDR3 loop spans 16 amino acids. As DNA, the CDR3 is TGTGCCAGCAGCGCATTCATCAGGGCCGAAGACTATGGCTACACCTTC. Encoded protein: CASSAFIRAEDYGYTF. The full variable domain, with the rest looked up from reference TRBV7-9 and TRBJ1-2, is DTGVSQNPRHKITKRGQNVTFRCDPISEHNRLYWYRQTLGQGPEFLTYFQNEAQLEKSRLLSDRFSAERPKGSFSTLEIQRTEQGDSAMYLCASSAFIRAEDYGYTFGSGTRLTVV.

CDR3 region: CASSLDVTPEQFF. The CDR3 DNA sequence: TGCGCCAGCAGCCTAGACGTTACCCCCGAGCAGTTCTTC. The V call is TRBV5-1, the J call TRBJ2-1, with D hard to call. The CDR3 spans 13 residues. Germline V gene sequence: CDR1 SGHRS, CDR2 YFSETQ. V was clipped by 4 bases and J by 10 bases, with 15 bases between them. The full variable domain, in which reference TRBV5-1 and TRBJ2-1 provide the parts outside the CDR3, is KAGVTQTPRYLIKTRGQQVTLSCSPISGHRSVSWYQQTPGQGLQFLFEYFSETQRNKGNFPGRFSGRQFSNSRSEMNVSTLELGDSALYLCASSLDVTPEQFFGPGTRLTVL.

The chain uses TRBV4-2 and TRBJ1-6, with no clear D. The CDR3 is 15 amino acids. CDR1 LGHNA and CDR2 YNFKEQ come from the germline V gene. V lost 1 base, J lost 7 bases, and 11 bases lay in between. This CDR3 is CASSQGEGTNSPLHF. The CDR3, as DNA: TGTGCCAGCAGCCAAGGCGAGGGAACGAATTCACCCCTCCACTTT.

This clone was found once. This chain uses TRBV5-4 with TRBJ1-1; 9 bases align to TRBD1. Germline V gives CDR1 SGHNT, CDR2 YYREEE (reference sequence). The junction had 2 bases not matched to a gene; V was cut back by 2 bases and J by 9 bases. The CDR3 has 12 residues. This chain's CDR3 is CASSFGQGQAFF. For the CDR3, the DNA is TGTGCCAGCAGCTTCGGACAGGGGCAAGCTTTCTTT.